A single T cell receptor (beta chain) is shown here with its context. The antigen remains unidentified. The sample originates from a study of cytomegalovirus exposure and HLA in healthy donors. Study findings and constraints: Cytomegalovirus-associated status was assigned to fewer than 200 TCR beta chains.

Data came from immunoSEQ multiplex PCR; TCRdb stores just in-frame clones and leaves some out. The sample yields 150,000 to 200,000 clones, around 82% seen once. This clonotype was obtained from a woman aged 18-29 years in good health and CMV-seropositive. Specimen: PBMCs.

CDR3 nucleotide sequence: TGTGCCAGCAGTTCTCCGAGCGGAGCTAGCACAGATACGCAGTATTTT. Amino acid sequence: CASSSPSGASTDTQYF. V is TRBV11-2 and J is TRBJ2-3, with D maybe TRBD2 (5 bases). The CDR3 runs to 16 residues. Germline values: CDR1 SGHAT, CDR2 FQNNGV. V lost 6 bases and J 0 bases, leaving 16 bases between the germline ends.